This paragraph covers one TCR beta chain sequence. Antigen: not known. 13 Jbeta primers and 60 Vbeta primers were used for the PCR. Using immunoSEQ multiplex PCR, the repertoire was profiled, and TCRdb retains in-frame clones only, with some absent. The sample yields roughly 120,000 clones, less than 85% seen once. This entry is derived from a study of cytomegalovirus exposure and HLA in healthy donors. Study-level results: It was confirmed in vitro that a few of the CMV-associated chains were specific for CMV antigens. Some highly shared sequence variants likely arose as a pipeline artifact.

The material sequenced was PBMCs. This receptor was taken from a man in his thirties or forties in good health and CMV-seronegative.

In DNA form, the CDR3 reads TGTGCCAGCAGCTCCATGGGACTAGCGGGTGAGCAGTTCTTC. Encoded protein: CASSSMGLAGEQFF. The chain employs TRBV7-6 and TRBJ2-1, with 12 bases matching TRBD2. The germline V gene has CDR1 SGHVS and CDR2 FNYEAQ. V was pared by 4 bases and J by 9 bases, with 4 bases of the junction left unmatched. This CDR3 spans 14 amino acids.